Shown below are 18 T cell receptor beta chains from a single sample sequenced in a study of T-cell reconstitution after alpha-beta-depleted transplantation in children. TCRbeta library construction was performed incorporating unique molecular identifiers. TCRdb called the PCR reads again in MiXCR, with one record for every CDR3 protein. Here the sample spans about 58,000 distinct CDR3 sequences, 44% being singletons. The sample here was PBMCs, mostly from graft donor cells, taken 360 days after TCRalphabeta/CD19-depleted stem cell transplant. The source is a male patient younger than 18 who had a stem cell transplant for acute lymphoblastic leukemia, so the T cells may come from the graft donor.

The table lists this clonotype with a few counts. The chain combines TRBV4-3 with TRBJ2-7; no definite D call. The germline gives CDR1 LGHNA, CDR2 YSLEER. V was shortened by 1 base and J by 0 bases, with 7 bases between the two germline ends. The CDR3 is 14 residues long. The CDR3, as DNA: TGCGCCAGCAGCCAAGGGGTAGCCTCCTACGAGCAGTACTTC. This translates into CASSQGVASYEQYF.

The V call is TRBV18, the J call TRBJ1-1, with a weak D call TRBD1 (5 bases). The length of the CDR3 is 14 residues. Germline loops: CDR1 KGHSH, CDR2 LQKENI. Trimming shortened V by 6 bases and J by 2 bases, and 13 bases separated the two germline ends. This chain's CDR3 is CASSSGTVNTEAFF. The CDR3 bases are TGTGCCAGCTCTTCCGGGACGGTAAACACTGAAGCTTTCTTT.

This clonotype was counted between two and nine times. V and J are TRBV6-2 or TRBV6-3 and TRBJ2-7, with D unresolved. The CDR3 runs to 13 residues. Germline assignment: CDR1 MNHEY and CDR2 SVGEGT. V dropped 7 bases and J dropped 5 bases, with 15 bases sitting between them. CDR3 sequence: CASIPSLDHEQYF. The CDR3 bases are TGTGCCAGCATCCCAAGCCTCGACCACGAGCAGTACTTC.

This chain uses TRBV3-1 with TRBJ2-3, with 10 nucleotides matching TRBD2. In germline, CDR1 is LGHDT, CDR2 YNNKEL (reference sequence). Trimming took 4 bases from V and 3 from J; bases not matched to a gene: 10. The CDR3 spans 17 residues. The CDR3 here is CASSLHSASGGTDTQYF. The CDR3, as DNA: TGTGCCAGCAGCCTCCACTCAGCTAGCGGGGGAACAGATACGCAGTATTTT.

The chain uses TRBV6-1 and TRBJ2-1; TRBD2 might be the D (6 bases). Germline V gene data show CDR1 as MNHNS and CDR2 as SASEGT. The CDR3 loop spans 14 amino acids. V gave up 2 bases and J gave up 5 bases, with 10 bases separating them. CDR3 nucleotides: TGTGCCAGCAGTGAACCGGGACTGCACAATGAGCAGTTCTTC. Its protein is CASSEPGLHNEQFF.

The chain links TRBV5-1 to TRBJ2-5; 7 nucleotides agree with TRBD1. This CDR3 has 14 residues. V dropped 2 bases and J dropped 5; count of bases not matched to a gene: 6. Germline loops: CDR1 SGHRS, CDR2 YFSETQ. Here the CDR3 DNA reads TGCGCCAGCAGCTTATCGACAGGGCGGGAGACCCAGTACTTC. Translating gives CASSLSTGRETQYF.

CDR3 DNA sequence: TGTGCCAGCAGCCACGGGCCCAATCAGCCCCAGCATTTT. This codes for CASSHGPNQPQHF. The V and J genes are TRBV7-9 and TRBJ1-5; D is uncertain. This CDR3 has 13 residues. Trimming shortened V by 5 bases and J by 3 bases, and 8 bases separated the two germline ends. The germline CDR1 and CDR2 sequences are SEHNR and FQNEAQ (reference sequence).

The chain employs TRBV28 and TRBJ2-2, with D possibly TRBD1 on 6 matching bases. Germline V gene data show CDR1 as MDHEN and CDR2 as SYDVKM. The CDR3 covers 14 residues. Trimming cost V 8 bases and J 0 bases, with 10 bases left between them. The CDR3 sequence is CASRRDTNTGELFF. CDR3 bases: TGTGCCAGCCGCCGGGACACGAACACCGGGGAGCTGTTTTTT.

This clonotype has more than one count but fewer than ten. This chain uses TRBV4-2 with TRBJ2-1; 9 nucleotides match TRBD2. The V segment lost 4 bases and the J segment 5 bases; nucleotides outside the gene matches: 18. In germline, CDR1 is LGHNA, CDR2 YNFKEQ. CDR3 length: 19 residues. The DNA for the CDR3 is TGTGCCAGCAGCCCTCGAGCCGCCTGGGCGGGAGGGGACAACAATGAGCAGTTCTTC. Translating gives CASSPRAAWAGGDNNEQFF.

The chain recombines TRBV25-1 with TRBJ2-5, with D unclear. V lost 3 bases and J lost 0, with 20 bases in between. This CDR3 has 18 residues. The germline V gene encodes CDR1 MGHDK and CDR2 SYGVNS. The CDR3 nucleotides read TGTGCCAGCAGTGACTCTGGGTCGGGCAGAAGGTACCAAGAGACCCAGTACTTC. This codes for CASSDSGSGRRYQETQYF.

Only one count was recorded for this clonotype. The V and J genes are TRBV4-1 and TRBJ2-1; a possible D gene is TRBD2 (5 bases). The length of the CDR3 is 13 residues. Germline-derived CDR1 and CDR2 are MGHRA and YSYEKL. V was cut by 2 bases and J by 9 bases, with 11 bases left in between. The CDR3 region has the DNA TGCGCCAGCAGCCAACACGGAGGACTTGAGCAGTTCTTC. Amino acid sequence: CASSQHGGLEQFF.

A few counts support this clonotype. V and J are TRBV5-1 and TRBJ2-1; D is undetermined. The CDR3 totals 15 residues. Trimming stripped 0 bases from V and 4 bases from J, with 11 bases between. Per germline, CDR1 SGHRS and CDR2 YFSETQ. The CDR3 sequence: CASSLDSQAYNEQFF. In DNA form, the CDR3 reads TGCGCCAGCAGCTTGGATTCCCAGGCGTACAATGAGCAGTTCTTC.

The genes are TRBV27 and TRBJ2-1; D gene uncertain. V lost 5 bases and J lost 3, with 14 bases in between. Germline lookup yields CDR1 MNHEY and CDR2 SMNVEV (reference sequence). The CDR3 spans 15 residues. The CDR3 DNA is TGTGCCAGCAGTACTCCCGGGCCGCTCTACAATGAGCAGTTCTTC. This translates into CASSTPGPLYNEQFF.

There are a few counts of this clonotype. The rearrangement uses TRBV7-3 and TRBJ2-1; 7 nucleotides line up with TRBD2. This CDR3 spans 13 amino acids. V shed 5 bases and J 6 bases; nucleotides not matched to a gene: 4. From germline, CDR1 is SGHTA and CDR2 FQGTGA. CDR3 amino acids: CASSTGTTNEQFF. The CDR3 nucleotides are TGTGCCAGCAGCACCGGGACTACCAATGAGCAGTTCTTC.

This chain joins TRBV5-6 and TRBJ2-7, with D maybe TRBD2 (6 bases). The germline V gene encodes CDR1 SGHDT and CDR2 YYEEEE. This CDR3 has 14 amino acids. Trimming shortened V by 0 bases and J by 2 bases, and 9 bases separated the two germline ends. In DNA, the CDR3 is TGTGCCAGCAGCTTGGGCTCTAGCGCCTACGAGCAGTACTTC. Translation gives CASSLGSSAYEQYF.

The gene calls are TRBV10-3 and TRBJ2-2; tentatively, D is TRBD1 or TRBD2 (6 bases each). Germline CDR1 reads ENHRY; CDR2 reads SYGVKD. This CDR3 has 13 residues. The V and J ends lost 10 bases and 5 bases respectively, with 14 bases between them. In nucleotides, the CDR3 is TGTGCCACCGACGGGGGCGCAACCGGGGAGCTGTTTTTT. It is translated as CATDGGATGELFF.

The chain couples TRBV24-1 to TRBJ2-3; 8 nucleotides match TRBD1. From germline, CDR1 is KGHDR and CDR2 SFDVKD. V lost 4 bases to trimming and J lost 2 bases; unmatched junction nucleotides: 4. This CDR3 comprises 15 residues. The CDR3 DNA is TGTGCCACCAGTGACGACAGGGGAGACACAGATACGCAGTATTTT. Amino acid sequence: CATSDDRGDTDTQYF.

This clonotype was observed a few times. This chain links TRBV5-5 with TRBJ2-2, with D uncertain. Germline CDR1 SGHKS, CDR2 YYEKEE (reference sequence). The V end lost 2 bases, the J end lost 1 base, and 12 bases lay between the germline ends. There are 16 residues in the CDR3. CDR3 nucleotides: TGTGCCAGCAGCTTCCGTGGACGTCTGAACACCGGGGAGCTGTTTTTT. Translating gives CASSFRGRLNTGELFF. Supplemented by reference TRBV5-5 and TRBJ2-2, the full variable domain reads DAGVTQSPTHLIKTRGQQVTLRCSPISGHKSVSWYQQVLGQGPQFIFQYYEKEERGRGNFPDRFSARQFPNYSSELNVNALLLGDSALYLCASSFRGRLNTGELFFGEGSRLTVL.